This is a list of T cell receptor beta chains from one sample in a study of spatial heterogeneity in lung cancer. TCRdb analysed the 5' RACE reads with MiXCR anew, one entry per CDR3 protein. The sample consists of about 100,000 distinct CDR3 sequences, nearly 4.5% of them appearing once. The source was lung tumor tissue, collected at surgery. Receptors were obtained from a male donor with early-stage non-small cell lung cancer. CDR3s include the opening cysteine and the closing phenylalanine or tryptophan. A D gene is named only where the DNA matches it firmly. Size tells how often a clone was seen (once, few, many) or the class of an expanded clone, and some rows leave it out.

TRBJ2-7 - TRBV28 many TGTGCCAGCAGTTTCCCCATTGGGCGGAGGGTTGCCTACGAGCAGTACTTC CASSFPIGRRVAYEQYF
TRBJ1-2 TRBD1 TRBV4-1 many TGCGCCAGCAGCCAAGATAGTGGACAGGGGAACTATGGCTACACCTTC CASSQDSGQGNYGYTF
TRBJ1-1 - TRBV7-9 many TGTGCCACCGAGCTTGGGGCGGGGGCTTTCTTT CATELGAGAFF
TRBJ1-1 - TRBV4-1 many TGCGCCAGCAGCCAAATCGGACTTAACACTGAAGCTTTCTTT CASSQIGLNTEAFF
TRBJ2-1 - TRBV28 many TGTGCCAGCAGTTTAGGAAGTGATGAGCAGTTCTTC CASSLGSDEQFF
TRBJ2-3 - TRBV6-6 many TGTGCCACTAGGACGGCCGCGACTACTAGCACAGATACGCAGTATTTT CATRTAATTSTDTQYF
TRBJ2-5 TRBD2 TRBV4-2 few TGTGCCAGCAGCCAAGAAGGGGTCCGGCTAGCGGGAGTCGAGACCCAGTACTTC CASSQEGVRLAGVETQYF
TRBJ1-4 - TRBV4-2 many TGTGCCAGCAGCCAATCCGACAGCCTGAATGAAAAACTGTTTTTT CASSQSDSLNEKLFF
TRBJ2-1 - TRBV29-1 - TGCAGCGTGAGGCCCGGCTACAATGAGCAGTTCTTC CSVRPGYNEQFF
TRBJ2-3 - TRBV18 many TGTGCCAGCTCACCACCGGGCGTGGGGGCTAGCACAGATACGCAGTATTTT CASSPPGVGASTDTQYF
TRBJ2-5 - TRBV12-3/TRBV12-4 - TGTGCCAGCAGTTCGACCATTCCCTCAGTGACCCAGTACTTC CASSSTIPSVTQYF
TRBJ2-1 - TRBV7-9 - TGTGCCAGCACGCCCCGGGACTTAGCCCTCCCTCGGGGGCACAATGAGCAGTTCTTC CASTPRDLALPRGHNEQFF
TRBJ2-5 - TRBV10-3 many TGTGCCGTCCGGGACACTCAAGAGACCCAGTACTTC CAVRDTQETQYF
TRBJ1-1 TRBD1 TRBV4-1 many TGCGCCAGCAGCCAACAGGGGGCCACTGAAGCTTTCTTT CASSQQGATEAFF
TRBJ2-2 - TRBV6-2/TRBV6-3 few TGTGCCAGCTCCGAGGGGTATCGTGGCACCGGGGAGCTGTTTTTT CASSEGYRGTGELFF
TRBJ2-1 TRBD2 TRBV5-1 many TGCGCCAGCAGCTCCGGGACTAGCGGGACCCATGAGCAGTTCTTC CASSSGTSGTHEQFF
TRBJ2-7 - TRBV27 - TGTGCCAGCAGTACCACAGGGCACGAGCAGTACTTC CASSTTGHEQYF
TRBJ2-1 - TRBV12-3/TRBV12-4 many TGTGCCAGCAGCCCGGGGATTGACTATGAGCAGTTCTTC CASSPGIDYEQFF
TRBJ2-5 - TRBV5-1 few TGCGCCAGCAGCAAAGGACAGACAGCCTTCCAAGAGACCCAGTACTTC CASSKGQTAFQETQYF
TRBJ2-1 TRBD1 TRBV7-9 many TGTGCCAGCAGCTTACTCGCTGCGGAGACAGGGGTCTACAATGAGCAGTTCTTC CASSLLAAETGVYNEQFF
TRBJ2-3 - TRBV28 many TGTGCCAGCAGTTTATTTTTGATGACAGGTGGACCTAGCACAGATACGCAGTATTTT CASSLFLMTGGPSTDTQYF
TRBJ2-1 - TRBV6-2/TRBV6-3 - TGTGCCAGCAGAGGGAAGGGAAGTGAGCAGTTCTTC CASRGKGSEQFF
TRBJ1-2 - TRBV5-1 many TGCGCCAGCAGCCCCGGAGGAGCAGGAGGAAATTATGGCTACACCTTC CASSPGGAGGNYGYTF
TRBJ1-1 TRBD1 TRBV10-3 - TGTGCCATCAGGACCCGATCCACAGGGGACACTGAAGCTTTCTTT CAIRTRSTGDTEAFF
TRBJ2-1 - TRBV20-1 many TGCAGTGCTAGGGGGGGCGCGTACAATGAGCAGTTCTTC CSARGGAYNEQFF
TRBJ1-1 - TRBV7-9 many TGTGCCAGCAGCGTAGTAGGGAACACTGAAGCTTTCTTT CASSVVGNTEAFF
TRBJ2-3 TRBD1 TRBV20-1 many TGCAGTGCCGCCCCCCTGCAGGGGGCCGCAGATACGCAGTATTTT CSAAPLQGAADTQYF
TRBJ2-3 - TRBV29-1 many TGCAGCGCTGGAAGGGGCGGGGCAGATACGCAGTATTTT CSAGRGGADTQYF
TRBJ2-6 - TRBV28 many TGTGCCAGCAGTTTCCATAGCGCTGGGGCCAACGTCCTGACTTTC CASSFHSAGANVLTF
TRBJ2-3 - TRBV18 many TGTGCCAGCTCACCCCTCGGGGCCTGGGGTACGCAGTATTTT CASSPLGAWGTQYF
TRBJ2-1 TRBD2 TRBV7-9 many TGTGCCAGCAGCCCAAGCGGGGCTACGGGCAATGAGCAGTTCTTC CASSPSGATGNEQFF
TRBJ2-7 - TRBV7-6 few TGTGCCAGCAGCTTTGGCAGGGACTACGAGCAGTACTTC CASSFGRDYEQYF
TRBJ2-1 - TRBV28 many TGTGCCAGCAGCCAAGAGCCTAGCGCCTACAATGAGCAGTTCTTC CASSQEPSAYNEQFF
TRBJ2-4 TRBD2 TRBV6-6 few TGTGCCAGCAGTCATGGGGAGGGACTAAACATTCAGTACTTC CASSHGEGLNIQYF
TRBJ1-3 - TRBV6-5 many TGTGCCAGCAGTTACCGTTCCGTCAGGGGCATTGGAAACACCATATATTTT CASSYRSVRGIGNTIYF